The rows below give T cell receptor beta chains drawn from one sample of a study of blood T cell repertoires in COVID-19. Only in-frame clones appear in the TCRdb table, and some are missing; sequencing was by immunoSEQ multiplex PCR. The table has some 230,000 clones, around 84% seen once. Material: peripheral blood. These receptors originate from a woman aged 60-75 years who had recovered from COVID-19. CDR3s include the opening cysteine and the closing phenylalanine or tryptophan. D genes are given only for firm matches. Only some rows state a clone size, as once, few, many or a class for expanded clones.

CDR3: CASSPGTGGTGYTF
DNA: TGTGCCAGCAGCCCCGGGACAGGGGGAACTGGCTACACCTTC
D: TRBD1
J: TRBJ1-2
size: .
V: TRBV3-1/TRBV3-2

CDR3: CASSSLHTFTEAFF
DNA: TGTGCCAGCAGTTCCTTGCATACATTCACTGAAGCTTTCTTT
D: .
J: TRBJ1-1
size: few
V: TRBV5-6

CDR3: CASSLRPGDQPQHF
DNA: TGTGCCAGCAGTTTACGTCCAGGGGATCAGCCCCAGCATTTT
D: .
J: TRBJ1-5
size: .
V: TRBV27

CDR3: CASSMFGQGNEKLFF
DNA: TGTGCCAGTAGTATGTTCGGACAGGGAAATGAAAAACTGTTTTTT
D: TRBD1
J: TRBJ1-4
size: .
V: TRBV19

CDR3: CASSLAGGLRQPQHF
DNA: TGTGCCAGCAGCTTGGCCGGCGGGTTACGTCAGCCCCAGCATTTT
D: .
J: TRBJ1-5
size: .
V: TRBV5-6

CDR3: CASSLGQGVYSEQYF
DNA: TGTGCCAGCAGCTTAGGGCAGGGGGTTTATAGCGAGCAGTACTTC
D: TRBD1
J: TRBJ2-7
size: .
V: TRBV7-9

CDR3: CASSFTGLGETQYF
DNA: TGTGCCAGCAGCTTTACAGGGTTGGGAGAGACCCAGTACTTC
D: .
J: TRBJ2-5
size: .
V: TRBV5-4

CDR3: CASSLGQLNTEAFF
DNA: TGTGCCAGCAGCCTTGGACAGCTGAACACTGAAGCTTTCTTT
D: .
J: TRBJ1-1
size: .
V: TRBV9

CDR3: CASSSPVSQETQYF
DNA: TGCGCCAGCAGCTCCCCGGTTTCCCAAGAGACCCAGTACTTC
D: .
J: TRBJ2-5
size: .
V: TRBV5-1

CDR3: CASSQGFSGRAGKFYEQYF
DNA: TGCGCCAGCAGCCAAGGATTCTCGGGTCGGGCAGGGAAATTCTACGAGCAGTACTTC
D: .
J: TRBJ2-7
size: .
V: TRBV4-3

CDR3: CASSDSGQGGQPQHF
DNA: TGTGCCAGCAGTGATTCGGGACAGGGAGGGCAGCCCCAGCATTTT
D: TRBD1
J: TRBJ1-5
size: few
V: TRBV2

CDR3: CASSPGGTGDNEQFF
DNA: TGTGCCAGCAGCCCCGGCGGGACAGGGGACAATGAGCAGTTCTTC
D: TRBD1
J: TRBJ2-1
size: .
V: TRBV7-3

CDR3: CASSATSGGYYNEQFF
DNA: TGTGCCAGCAGCGCCACTAGCGGGGGCTACTACAATGAGCAGTTCTTC
D: TRBD2
J: TRBJ2-1
size: .
V: TRBV9

CDR3: CASSPGLAYNEQFF
DNA: TGTGCCAGCAGCCCCGGACTAGCCTACAATGAGCAGTTCTTC
D: TRBD2
J: TRBJ2-1
size: .
V: TRBV7-8

CDR3: CASTRTGGYNEQFF
DNA: TGTGCCAGCACTCGGACAGGGGGATACAATGAGCAGTTCTTC
D: TRBD1
J: TRBJ2-1
size: .
V: TRBV9

CDR3: CASSTRQSTEAFF
DNA: TGTGCCAGTAGTACCCGACAAAGTACTGAAGCTTTCTTT
D: .
J: TRBJ1-1
size: .
V: TRBV19

CDR3: CASSLVVGGKTVSGELFF
DNA: TGTGCCAGCAGCTTAGTTGTTGGAGGGAAGACGGTCTCCGGGGAGCTGTTTTTT
D: .
J: TRBJ2-2
size: .
V: TRBV7-6

CDR3: CAISDPPAWRGGYTF
DNA: TGTGCCATCAGTGATCCCCCTGCTTGGCGAGGTGGCTACACCTTC
D: .
J: TRBJ1-2
size: .
V: TRBV10-3

CDR3: CASSNVRQGTQYF
DNA: TGCGCCAGCAGTAACGTTCGACAGGGTACGCAGTATTTT
D: TRBD1
J: TRBJ2-3
size: .
V: TRBV5-1

CDR3: CASSPGDRGLYEQYF
DNA: TGTGCCAGCAGCCCGGGGGACAGGGGGCTTTACGAGCAGTACTTC
D: TRBD1
J: TRBJ2-7
size: .
V: TRBV3-1/TRBV3-2

CDR3: CACQDWSSGNTIYF
DNA: TGTGCCTGCCAGGACTGGAGCTCTGGAAACACCATATATTTT
D: .
J: TRBJ1-3
size: .
V: TRBV30

CDR3: CASGPDRGLEQYF
DNA: TGTGCTAGTGGTCCGGACAGGGGGCTGGAGCAGTACTTC
D: TRBD1
J: TRBJ2-7
size: .
V: TRBV12-5

CDR3: CASSSDRTDGNTEAFF
DNA: TGTGCCAGCAGTTCCGACAGGACAGATGGGAACACTGAAGCTTTCTTT
D: .
J: TRBJ1-1
size: .
V: TRBV6-6